Below, one T cell receptor beta chain is given with its context. What it binds is not known. This record belongs to a study of T cell responses to AZD1222 COVID-19 vaccine. Study-wide findings and caveats: Following two doses of AZD1222, Spike-specific TCR breadth and depth rose.

V gave up 3 bases and J gave up 0 bases; unmatched junction bases: 11. The CDR3 is 18 residues long. Germline V gene lookup returns CDR1 MNHEY and CDR2 SVGEGT. Only in-frame clones appear in the TCRdb table, and some are missing; sequencing was by immunoSEQ multiplex PCR. The sample consists of about 120,000 clones, about 92% of them appearing once. Sample: peripheral blood, taken 28 days after the second AZD1222 dose. This clonotype was sampled from an adult who received the AZD1222 COVID-19 vaccine. The rearrangement uses TRBV6-2 or TRBV6-3 and TRBJ1-3; 7 bases map to TRBD1. The CDR3 coding sequence is TGTGCCAGCAGTTATCCACTGGGACAGCTCTCCTCTGGAAACACCATATATTTT. Translation gives CASSYPLGQLSSGNTIYF.